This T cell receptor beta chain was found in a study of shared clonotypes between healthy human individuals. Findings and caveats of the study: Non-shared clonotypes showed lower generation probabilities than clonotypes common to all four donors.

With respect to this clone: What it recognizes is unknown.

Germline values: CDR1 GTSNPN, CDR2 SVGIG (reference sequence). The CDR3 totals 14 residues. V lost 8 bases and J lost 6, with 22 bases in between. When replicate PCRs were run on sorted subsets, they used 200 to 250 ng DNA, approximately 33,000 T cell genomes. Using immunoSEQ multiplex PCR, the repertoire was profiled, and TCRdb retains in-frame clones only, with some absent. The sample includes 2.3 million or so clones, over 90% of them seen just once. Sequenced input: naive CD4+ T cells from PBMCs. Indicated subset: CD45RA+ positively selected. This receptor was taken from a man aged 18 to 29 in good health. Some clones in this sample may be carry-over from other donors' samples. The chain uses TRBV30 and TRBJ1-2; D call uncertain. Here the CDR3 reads CAGDSVGPRNGYTF. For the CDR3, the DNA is TGTGCCGGAGACTCCGTTGGGCCCAGGAATGGCTACACCTTC.